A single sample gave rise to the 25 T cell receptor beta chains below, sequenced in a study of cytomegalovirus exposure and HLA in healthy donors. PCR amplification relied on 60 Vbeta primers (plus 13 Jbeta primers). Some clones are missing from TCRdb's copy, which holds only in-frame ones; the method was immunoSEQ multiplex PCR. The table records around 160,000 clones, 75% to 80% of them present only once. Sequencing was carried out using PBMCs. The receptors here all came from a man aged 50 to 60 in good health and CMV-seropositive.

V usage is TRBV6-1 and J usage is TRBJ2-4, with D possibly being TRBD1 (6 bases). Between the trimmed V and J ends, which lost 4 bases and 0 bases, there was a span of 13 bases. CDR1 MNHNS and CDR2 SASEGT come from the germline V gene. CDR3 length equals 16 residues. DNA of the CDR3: TGTGCCAGCAGTGGTGGACAGAGACTAGCCAAAAACATTCAGTACTTC. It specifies CASSGGQRLAKNIQYF.

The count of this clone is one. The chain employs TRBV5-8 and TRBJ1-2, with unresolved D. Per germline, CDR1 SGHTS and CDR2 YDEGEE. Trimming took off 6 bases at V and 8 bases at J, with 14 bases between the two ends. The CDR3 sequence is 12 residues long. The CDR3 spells CASTAAYFGYTF. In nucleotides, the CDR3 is TGTGCCAGCACCGCCGCTTACTTCGGCTACACCTTC.

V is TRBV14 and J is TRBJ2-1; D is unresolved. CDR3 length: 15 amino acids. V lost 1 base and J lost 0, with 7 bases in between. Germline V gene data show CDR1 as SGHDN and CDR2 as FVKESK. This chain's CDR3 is CASSQVPSSYNEQFF. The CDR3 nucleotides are TGTGCCAGCAGCCAAGTCCCCAGCTCCTACAATGAGCAGTTCTTC.

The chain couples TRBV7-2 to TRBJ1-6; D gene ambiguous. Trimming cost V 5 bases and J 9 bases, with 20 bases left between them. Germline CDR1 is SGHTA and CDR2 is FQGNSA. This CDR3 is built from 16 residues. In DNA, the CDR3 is TGTGCCAGCAGCGGCCGGAACACGGGGTTACTTTCACCCCTCCACTTT. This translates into CASSGRNTGLLSPLHF.

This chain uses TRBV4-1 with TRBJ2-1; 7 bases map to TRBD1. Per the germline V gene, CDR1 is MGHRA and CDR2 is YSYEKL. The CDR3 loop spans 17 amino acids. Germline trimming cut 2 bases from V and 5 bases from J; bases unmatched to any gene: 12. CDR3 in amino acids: CASSQSKDTGANNEQFF. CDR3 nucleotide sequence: TGCGCCAGCAGCCAATCAAAGGACACAGGGGCCAACAATGAGCAGTTCTTC.

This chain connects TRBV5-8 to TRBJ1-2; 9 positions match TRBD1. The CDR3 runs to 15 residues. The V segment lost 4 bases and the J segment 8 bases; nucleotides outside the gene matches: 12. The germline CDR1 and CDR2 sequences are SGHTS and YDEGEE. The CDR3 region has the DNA TGTGCCAGCAGCCCCCAGGGACAGGGAGTAAGGGGCTACACCTTC. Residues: CASSPQGQGVRGYTF.

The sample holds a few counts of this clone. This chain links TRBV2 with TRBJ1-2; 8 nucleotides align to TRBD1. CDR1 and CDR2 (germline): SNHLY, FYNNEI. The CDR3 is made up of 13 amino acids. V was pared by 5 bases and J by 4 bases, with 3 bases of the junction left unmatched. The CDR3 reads CASSTGGAYGYTF. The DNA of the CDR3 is TGTGCCAGCAGTACAGGGGGGGCCTATGGCTACACCTTC.

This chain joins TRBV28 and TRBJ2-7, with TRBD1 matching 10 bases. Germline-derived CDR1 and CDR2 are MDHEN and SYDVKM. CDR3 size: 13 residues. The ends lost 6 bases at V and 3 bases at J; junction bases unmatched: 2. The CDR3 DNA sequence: TGTGCCAGCAGCTGGACAGGGGGCTACGAGCAGTACTTC. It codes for CASSWTGGYEQYF.

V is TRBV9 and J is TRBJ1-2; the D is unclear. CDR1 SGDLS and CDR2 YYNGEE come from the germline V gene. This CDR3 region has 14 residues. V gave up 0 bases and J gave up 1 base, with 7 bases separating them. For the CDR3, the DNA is TGTGCCAGCAGCGTAGCCAAACATAACTATGGCTACACCTTC. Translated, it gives CASSVAKHNYGYTF.

The CDR3 bases are TGTGCCAGCAGCTTAGCACTAGCGGGAAACTACGAGCAGTACTTC. Protein: CASSLALAGNYEQYF. The chain uses TRBV7-9 and TRBJ2-7, with 10 bases aligning to TRBD2. The germline CDR1 and CDR2 sequences are SEHNR and FQNEAQ (reference sequence). The trim removed 0 bases at V and 3 bases at J, leaving 2 bases unmatched. The CDR3 is made up of 15 amino acids.

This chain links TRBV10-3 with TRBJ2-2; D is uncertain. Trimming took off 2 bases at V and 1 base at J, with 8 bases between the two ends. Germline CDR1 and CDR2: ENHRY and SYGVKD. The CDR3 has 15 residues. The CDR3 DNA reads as TGTGCCATCAGTGAGGGGCAACTGAACACCGGGGAGCTGTTTTTT. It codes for CAISEGQLNTGELFF.

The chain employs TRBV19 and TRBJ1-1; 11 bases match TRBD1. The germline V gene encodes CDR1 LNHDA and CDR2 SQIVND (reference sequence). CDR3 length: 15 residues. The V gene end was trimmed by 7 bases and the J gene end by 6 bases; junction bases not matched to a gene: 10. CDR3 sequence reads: CASIKGQGVRAEAFF. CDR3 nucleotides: TGTGCCAGTATTAAGGGACAGGGGGTGAGGGCTGAAGCTTTCTTT.

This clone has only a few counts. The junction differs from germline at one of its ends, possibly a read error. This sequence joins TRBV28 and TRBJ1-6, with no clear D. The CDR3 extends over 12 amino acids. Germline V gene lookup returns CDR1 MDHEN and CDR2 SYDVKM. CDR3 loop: CAIDPGNSPLLF. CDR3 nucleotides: TGTGCCATCGACCCAGGAAATTCTCCCCTCCTCTTT.

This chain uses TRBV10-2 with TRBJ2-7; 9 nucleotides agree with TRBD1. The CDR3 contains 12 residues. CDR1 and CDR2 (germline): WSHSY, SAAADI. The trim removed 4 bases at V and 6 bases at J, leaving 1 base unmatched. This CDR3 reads CASSGDRAEQYV. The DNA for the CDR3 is TGCGCCAGCAGTGGGGACAGGGCCGAGCAGTACGTC.

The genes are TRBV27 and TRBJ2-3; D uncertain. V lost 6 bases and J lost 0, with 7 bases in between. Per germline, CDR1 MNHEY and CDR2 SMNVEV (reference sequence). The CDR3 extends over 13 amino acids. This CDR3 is CASRETSTDTQYF. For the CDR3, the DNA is TGTGCCAGCAGAGAGACTAGCACAGATACGCAGTATTTT.

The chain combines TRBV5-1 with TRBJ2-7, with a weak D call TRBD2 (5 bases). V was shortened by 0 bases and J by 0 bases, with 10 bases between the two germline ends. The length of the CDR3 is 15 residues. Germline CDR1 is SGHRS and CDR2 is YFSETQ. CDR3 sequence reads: CASSLGLGSSYEQYV. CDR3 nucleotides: TGCGCCAGCAGCTTGGGTTTAGGGAGCTCCTACGAGCAGTACGTC.

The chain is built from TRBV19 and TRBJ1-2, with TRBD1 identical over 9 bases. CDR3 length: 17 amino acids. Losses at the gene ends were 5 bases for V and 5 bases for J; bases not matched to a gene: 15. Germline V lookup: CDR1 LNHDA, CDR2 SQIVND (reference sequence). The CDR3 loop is CASSAPGQGPDPYGYTF. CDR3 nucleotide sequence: TGTGCCAGTAGTGCCCCCGGACAGGGGCCTGATCCTTATGGCTACACCTTC.

Here the CDR3 DNA reads TGCGCCAGCAGCCAAGCCATGGGGGCGCGGGGCAATCAGCCCCAGCATTTT. Its translation: CASSQAMGARGNQPQHF. This chain connects TRBV4-1 to TRBJ1-5; D might be TRBD1 (6 bases). This CDR3 has 17 amino acids. Trimming stripped 1 base from V and 2 bases from J, with 15 bases between. The germline gives CDR1 MGHRA, CDR2 YSYEKL.

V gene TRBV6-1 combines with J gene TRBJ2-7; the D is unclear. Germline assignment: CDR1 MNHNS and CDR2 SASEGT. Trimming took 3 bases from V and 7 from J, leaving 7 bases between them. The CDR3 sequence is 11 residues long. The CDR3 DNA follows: TGTGCCAGCAGTGAGAGTAGGGAGCAGTACGTC. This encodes CASSESREQYV.

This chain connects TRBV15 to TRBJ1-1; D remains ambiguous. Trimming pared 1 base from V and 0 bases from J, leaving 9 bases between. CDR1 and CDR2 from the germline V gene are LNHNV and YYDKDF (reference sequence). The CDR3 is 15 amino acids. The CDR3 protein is CATSRGGSMNTEAFF. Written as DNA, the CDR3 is TGTGCCACCAGCAGAGGTGGGAGCATGAACACTGAAGCTTTCTTT.

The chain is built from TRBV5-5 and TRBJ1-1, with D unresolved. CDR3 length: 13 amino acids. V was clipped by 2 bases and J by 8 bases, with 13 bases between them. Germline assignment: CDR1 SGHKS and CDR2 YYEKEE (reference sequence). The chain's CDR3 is CASSLDTDTEAFF. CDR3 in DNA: TGTGCCAGCAGCTTAGATACAGATACAGAAGCTTTCTTT.

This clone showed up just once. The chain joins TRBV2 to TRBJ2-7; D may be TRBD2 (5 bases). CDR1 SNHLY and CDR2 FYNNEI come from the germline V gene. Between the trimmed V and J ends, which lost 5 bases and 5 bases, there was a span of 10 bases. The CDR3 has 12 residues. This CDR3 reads CASSPLENEQYF. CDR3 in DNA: TGTGCCAGCAGTCCACTAGAGAACGAGCAGTACTTC.

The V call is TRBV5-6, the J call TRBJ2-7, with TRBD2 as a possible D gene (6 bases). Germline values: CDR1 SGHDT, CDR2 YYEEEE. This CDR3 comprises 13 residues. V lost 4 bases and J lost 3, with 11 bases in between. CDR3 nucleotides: TGTGCCAGCAGCGACGGGACTTACTACGAGCAGTACTTC. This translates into CASSDGTYYEQYF.

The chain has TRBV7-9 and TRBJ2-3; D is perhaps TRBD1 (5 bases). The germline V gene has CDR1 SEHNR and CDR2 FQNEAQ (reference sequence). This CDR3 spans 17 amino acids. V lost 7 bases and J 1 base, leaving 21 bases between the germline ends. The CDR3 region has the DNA TGTGCCAGCACCGATCTGACAGAGTCGAGCGGCACAGATACGCAGTATTTT. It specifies CASTDLTESSGTDTQYF.

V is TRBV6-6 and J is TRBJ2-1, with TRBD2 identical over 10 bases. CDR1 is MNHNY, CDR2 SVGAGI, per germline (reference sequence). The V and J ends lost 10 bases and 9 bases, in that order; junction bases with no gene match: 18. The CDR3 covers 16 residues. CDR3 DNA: TGTGCCATCAACGCTAGGGTAGCGGGGGGCTTCGGTGAGCAGTTCTTC. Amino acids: CAINARVAGGFGEQFF.